Below, 15 T cell receptor beta chains from the same sample are listed, as sequenced in a study of CD8 T cells in ankylosing spondylitis. TCRdb re-analysed the 5' RACE reads in MiXCR, keeping a single row per CDR3 protein. Counted here are 200,000 or so distinct CDR3 sequences, over 10% occurring once; the ten biggest clones make up roughly 11%. Sequenced: blood, either unsorted or a sorted T cell fraction (not recorded which). Every receptor here comes from a female donor with ankylosing spondylitis or in good health (not recorded which).

The chain couples TRBV24-1 to TRBJ1-2, with 7 bases lining up with TRBD1. V shed 2 bases, J shed 8 bases, and the junction held 7 bases outside the gene matches. Germline V gene data show CDR1 as KGHDR and CDR2 as SFDVKD. The CDR3 extends over 14 amino acids. The DNA of the CDR3 is TGTGCCACCAGTGATTATGGGACAGACTGCGGCTACACCTTC. This sequence encodes CATSDYGTDCGYTF.

About this clonotype itself: Being one base from a much bigger clone, this may be a read error. The chain uses TRBV19 and TRBJ2-1; the D gene is possibly TRBD2 (5 bases). Germline CDR1 is LNHDA and CDR2 is SQIVND (reference sequence). CDR3 length: 15 amino acids. Written as DNA, the CDR3 is TGTGCCATTAGTATAGGAGGCTCCTCCTACAATGAGCAGTTCTTC. Encoded protein: CAISIGGSSYNEQFF.

CDR3 amino acids: CASSQGLGENTGELFF. CDR3 in DNA: TGCGCCAGCAGCCAAGGACTAGGAGAGAACACCGGGGAGCTGTTTTTT. The chain combines TRBV4-3 with TRBJ2-2; tentatively, D is TRBD2 (6 bases). V was cut by 1 base and J by 1 base, with 10 bases left in between. The CDR3 loop spans 16 amino acids. Germline CDR1 reads LGHNA; CDR2 reads YSLEER.

This clonotype was observed at least ten times. V and J are TRBV7-2 and TRBJ1-1, with D unclear. V lost 5 bases and J lost 2, with 18 bases in between. Germline V CDR1 and CDR2: SGHTA, FQGNSA. This CDR3 is 16 amino acids long. CDR3 coding DNA: TGTGCCAGCAGCAGACTGGGTTCTAGAACTAACACTGAAGCTTTCTTT. Residues: CASSRLGSRTNTEAFF.

This chain joins TRBV12-3 or TRBV12-4 and TRBJ2-2, with D perhaps matching TRBD2 (5 bases). The CDR3 is 15 amino acids. V was clipped by 6 bases and J by 3 bases, with 14 bases between them. Here the CDR3 DNA reads TGTGCCAGCAGCGGAGGTGGTAGGGACACCGGGGAGCTGTTTTTT. It translates to CASSGGGRDTGELFF.

There are a few counts of this clonotype. V gene TRBV20-1 combines with J gene TRBJ2-1; TRBD2 aligns across 10 bases. V lost 3 bases, J lost 7 bases, and 3 bases stayed unmatched. The CDR3 contains 13 residues. Germline loops: CDR1 DFQATT, CDR2 SNEGSKA (reference sequence). CDR3: CSASASGRNEQFF. The CDR3 DNA sequence: TGCAGTGCTAGTGCTAGCGGGAGAAATGAGCAGTTCTTC.

This clonotype was seen ten or more times. The chain employs TRBV20-1 and TRBJ2-1; D not certain. Trimming pared 1 base from V and 0 bases from J, leaving 10 bases between. CDR3 length: 15 residues. The V gene's germline CDR1 is DFQATT and CDR2 SNEGSKA (reference sequence). DNA for the CDR3: TGCAGTGCTAGAGTGCCGGGCCGCTCCTACAATGAGCAGTTCTTC. It yields the protein CSARVPGRSYNEQFF.

The chain joins TRBV7-2 to TRBJ2-1, with a possible D match to TRBD1 (5 bases). The V end was cut by 6 bases, the J end by 3 bases, with 15 bases between. Germline CDR1 is SGHTA and CDR2 is FQGNSA. This CDR3 region has 15 residues. The CDR3 is CASRFDSNLYNEQFF. CDR3 DNA: TGTGCCAGCAGATTTGACAGCAACCTCTACAATGAGCAGTTCTTC.

In its sample, this clonotype was seen a few times. The chain carries TRBV7-9 and TRBJ2-3, with D perhaps TRBD1 or TRBD2 (5 bases each). CDR1 and CDR2 from the germline V gene are SEHNR and FQNEAQ (reference sequence). V was shortened by 6 bases and J by 2 bases, with 18 bases between the two germline ends. The CDR3 totals 16 residues. In DNA, the CDR3 is TGTGCCAGCAGGTTATTGGGGGTCCGGAACACAGATACGCAGTATTTT. It yields the protein CASRLLGVRNTDTQYF.

As regards this clonotype: This may arise from a read error, as a much more abundant clone is one base away. The V gene is TRBV29-1, the J gene TRBJ2-3; 11 bases are a match to TRBD1. Germline V gene lookup returns CDR1 SQVTM and CDR2 ANQGSEA. The CDR3 consists of 13 residues. The CDR3 sequence: CSVGTGGTDTRYF. The CDR3 DNA follows: TGCAGCGTTGGGACAGGGGGCACAGATACGCGGTATTTT.

V is TRBV12-3 or TRBV12-4 and J is TRBJ1-1; D is uncertain. V lost 2 bases to trimming and J lost 1 base, with 11 bases between them. This CDR3 is 15 amino acids long. CDR3: CASSLISMGNTEAFF. The CDR3 DNA sequence: TGTGCCAGCAGTTTAATTTCGATGGGGAACACTGAAGCTTTCTTT.

Ten or more counts support this clonotype. DNA for the CDR3: TGTGCCAGCAGCCAAGCGGGGGGAACTGAAGCTTTCTTT. It codes for CASSQAGGTEAFF. The J gene is TRBJ1-1, the V gene TRBV3-1; D might be TRBD1 (5 bases). From germline, CDR1 is LGHDT and CDR2 YNNKEL (reference sequence). Trimming left V 1 base short and J 5 bases short, with 8 bases between. The CDR3 length is 13 residues.

Concerning this clonotype itself: At one boundary the junction diverges from the germline segment, which might be a read error. The CDR3 DNA reads as TGTGCCAGCAGCTTGGGTGGGGGGCAAGATACGCAGTGTTTT. Amino acid sequence: CASSLGGGQDTQCF. The chain employs TRBV7-2 and TRBJ2-3; D possibly matches TRBD1 or TRBD2 (6 bases each). Looked up from germline, CDR1 is SGHTA and CDR2 is FQGNSA. CDR3 length equals 14 residues.

This clonotype was observed many times. The chain is built from TRBV4-1 and TRBJ1-5, with TRBD1 as a possible D gene (5 bases). The CDR3 has 16 amino acids. Trimming pared 4 bases from V and 3 bases from J, leaving 16 bases between. The V gene's germline CDR1 is MGHRA and CDR2 YSYEKL. The CDR3 region is CASSPPEGLINQPQHF. CDR3 coding DNA: TGCGCCAGCAGCCCACCAGAGGGACTTATCAATCAGCCCCAGCATTTT.

The chain recombines TRBV20-1 with TRBJ2-7; 8 positions agree with TRBD2. CDR1 and CDR2 (germline): DFQATT, SNEGSKA (reference sequence). CDR3 length: 14 amino acids. V was pared by 6 bases and J by 1 base, with 8 bases of the junction left unmatched. The CDR3 region is CSAPRSGSSYEQYF. The CDR3 nucleotides read TGCAGTGCCCCCAGAAGCGGGAGTTCCTACGAGCAGTACTTC.